The 11 T cell receptor beta chains below come from one sample, sequenced in a study of cytomegalovirus exposure and HLA in healthy donors. The PCR was carried out with 60 Vbeta primers and 13 Jbeta primers. The table came from immunoSEQ multiplex PCR; TCRdb's copy has only in-frame clones and leaves some out. The top ten hold 3% to 4.5% of the sample, which has 40,000 or so clones, 68% seen once. Source material: PBMCs. All receptors derive from a middle-aged man in good health and CMV-seronegative.

This clone occurred once. The V gene is TRBV6-1, the J gene TRBJ2-1; D gene unclear. Germline V gene sequence: CDR1 MNHNS, CDR2 SASEGT. V was trimmed by 8 bases and J by 2 bases, leaving 10 bases between them. The CDR3 is made up of 13 amino acids. CDR3 sequence: CASLDTPYNEQFF. CDR3 in DNA: TGTGCCAGCCTCGACACCCCCTACAATGAGCAGTTCTTC.

The sample holds a few counts of this clone. This chain joins TRBV6-6 and TRBJ2-1; TRBD2 aligns across 11 bases. CDR1 and CDR2 (germline): MNHNY, SVGAGI (reference sequence). The CDR3 extends over 16 amino acids. J was trimmed by 2 bases and V by 5 bases; bases with no gene match: 5. The CDR3: CASSPELAGAYNEQFF. In DNA, the CDR3 is TGTGCCAGCAGTCCGGAACTAGCGGGGGCCTACAATGAGCAGTTCTTC.

The chain has TRBV6-1 and TRBJ2-7; D is ambiguous. This CDR3 has 14 residues. The germline V gene encodes CDR1 MNHNS and CDR2 SASEGT. Trimming took 7 bases from V and 0 from J, leaving 13 bases between them. Here the CDR3 reads CASIHGVNSYEQYF. CDR3 DNA: TGTGCCAGCATCCACGGTGTAAACTCCTACGAGCAGTACTTC.

The chain couples TRBV6-5 to TRBJ2-5; 8 nucleotides line up with TRBD1. Trimming cost V 6 bases and J 2 bases; bases outside gene matches: 5. In germline, CDR1 is MNHEY, CDR2 SVGAGI. This CDR3 spans 14 amino acids. CDR3 nucleotide sequence: TGTGCCAGCAGCCTCGGGACAGGACAAGAGACCCAGTACTTC. Amino acid sequence: CASSLGTGQETQYF.

In regard to this clone: The junction departs from germline at one end; a sequencing error may be responsible. The chain is built from TRBV7-7 and TRBJ2-2, with D unresolved. The germline gives CDR1 SSHAT, CDR2 FNYEAQ (reference sequence). This CDR3 has 12 amino acids. CDR3 in DNA: TGTGCTAGCAGCTCAAACACCGGGGAGCTGTTTTTT. The encoded protein is CASSSNTGELFF.

The rearrangement uses TRBV12-5 and TRBJ1-1; D is possibly TRBD1 (5 bases). The CDR3 sequence is 14 residues long. V was cut by 0 bases and J by 4 bases, with 9 bases left in between. Germline-derived CDR1 and CDR2 are LGHNT and FRNRAP. This CDR3 is CASGLVLRGTEAFF. For the CDR3, the DNA is TGTGCTAGTGGTTTGGTATTAAGGGGCACTGAAGCTTTCTTT.

This clone came up a few times. The CDR3: CASSVDTGNYGYTF. CDR3 DNA: TGTGCCAGCAGTGTCGACACAGGGAACTATGGCTACACCTTC. The gene calls are TRBV6-1 and TRBJ1-2, with D possibly TRBD1 on 6 matching bases. Between the trimmed V and J ends, which lost 4 bases and 2 bases, there was a span of 11 bases. The CDR3 spans 14 residues. CDR1 MNHNS and CDR2 SASEGT come from the germline V gene.

The rearrangement joins TRBV4-3 to TRBJ1-2; unclear D gene. Germline V gene lookup returns CDR1 LGHNA and CDR2 YSLEER. The CDR3 loop spans 17 amino acids. Between the trimmed V and J ends, which lost 4 bases and 2 bases, there was a span of 20 bases. CDR3 sequence (DNA): TGCGCCAGCAGCCTCAACATGGGAGCGTTAGAGAACTATGGCTACACCTTC. Translated, it gives CASSLNMGALENYGYTF.

V gene TRBV28 combines with J gene TRBJ1-6; no clear D gene. The CDR3 spans 17 residues. Deletions cut 4 bases from V and 2 bases from J, with 15 bases between. CDR1 and CDR2 (germline): MDHEN, SYDVKM. CDR3 region: CASSSSLPTPYNSPLHF. In nucleotides, the CDR3 is TGTGCCAGCAGTTCCTCTCTCCCTACCCCCTATAATTCACCCCTCCACTTT.

V is TRBV7-2 and J is TRBJ1-2; 10 positions agree with TRBD1. Germline V gene sequence: CDR1 SGHTA, CDR2 FQGNSA. V dropped 1 base and J dropped 6; count of bases not matched to a gene: 5. The CDR3 covers 15 residues. CDR3 in DNA: TGTGCCAGCAGCTTAGGGGGGGACAGGGGCGATGGCTACACCTTC. Protein sequence: CASSLGGDRGDGYTF.

This sequence joins TRBV7-8 and TRBJ1-5; D is possibly TRBD1 (6 bases). The germline V gene encodes CDR1 SGHVS and CDR2 FQNEAQ. V was clipped by 3 bases and J by 5 bases, with 8 bases between them. This CDR3 spans 13 amino acids. The DNA of the CDR3 is TGTGCCAGCAGCTTCTACAGGGATCAGCCCCAGCATTTT. Residues: CASSFYRDQPQHF.